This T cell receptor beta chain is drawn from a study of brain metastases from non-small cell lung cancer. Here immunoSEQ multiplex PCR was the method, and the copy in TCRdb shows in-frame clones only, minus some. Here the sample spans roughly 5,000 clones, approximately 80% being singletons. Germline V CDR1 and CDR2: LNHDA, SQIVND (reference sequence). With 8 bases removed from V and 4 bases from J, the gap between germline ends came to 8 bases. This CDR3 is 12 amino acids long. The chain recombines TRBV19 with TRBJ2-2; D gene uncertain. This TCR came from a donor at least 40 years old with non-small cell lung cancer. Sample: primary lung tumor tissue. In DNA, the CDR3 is TGTGCCAGTCCCAGTATCACCGGGGAGCTGTTTTTT. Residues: CASPSITGELFF.